This T cell receptor beta chain was recorded in a study of cytomegalovirus exposure and HLA in healthy donors. Trimming cost V 4 bases and J 1 base; bases outside gene matches: 5. Germline V gene data show CDR1 as SGHRS and CDR2 as YFSETQ. This CDR3 contains 16 residues. The PCR made use of 60 Vbeta and 13 Jbeta primers. Sequencing used immunoSEQ multiplex PCR; TCRdb keeps in-frame clones, though not all of them. The table for this sample gives fewer than 200,000 clones. A remark on this clone: What it binds is unknown.

Healthy individuals who donated bone marrow served as the donors. Overall study results and limits: Highly shared sequence variants in one cluster were likely a sequencing artifact. Prediction of most subjects' HLA-A and HLA-B alleles by TCR beta sequences was reportedly accurate. Overall, roughly 150 TCR beta chains were annotated as cytomegalovirus-associated.

The specimen sequenced was PBMCs. This clonotype originated in a woman aged 55-70 years in good health and CMV-seronegative. J is TRBJ2-4 and V is TRBV5-1; 10 bases are shared with TRBD2. DNA for the CDR3: TGCGCCAGCAGCGGCCTAGCGGGGGCTGCCAAAAACATTCAGTACTTC. Translation gives CASSGLAGAAKNIQYF.